A single sample is the source of the 2 T cell receptor beta chains below, sequenced in a study of blood T cell repertoires in COVID-19. Clones were read by immunoSEQ multiplex PCR, and TCRdb kept only the in-frame ones, dropping some. The table has approximately 220,000 clones, about 84% seen once; the top ten hold approximately 8.7%. Sequencing was performed on peripheral blood. These receptors came from a woman older than 75 with acute or convalescent COVID-19.

V is TRBV6-5 and J is TRBJ2-1; 8 bases align to TRBD2. In germline, CDR1 is MNHEY, CDR2 SVGAGI. This CDR3 region has 16 residues. The V and J ends lost 2 bases and 1 base, in that order; junction bases with no gene match: 4. The CDR3: CASSYSGGSSYNEQFF. The CDR3 DNA reads TGTGCCAGCAGTTACAGCGGGGGCTCTTCCTACAATGAGCAGTTCTTC.

The chain joins TRBV4-1 to TRBJ1-1; D may be TRBD1 (5 bases). Germline loops: CDR1 MGHRA, CDR2 YSYEKL. Trimming cost V 0 bases and J 11 bases, with 16 bases left between them. This CDR3 spans 14 amino acids. CDR3: CASSQDLQGRVAFF. The CDR3 region has the DNA TGCGCCAGCAGCCAAGATCTTCAGGGAAGAGTGGCTTTCTTT.